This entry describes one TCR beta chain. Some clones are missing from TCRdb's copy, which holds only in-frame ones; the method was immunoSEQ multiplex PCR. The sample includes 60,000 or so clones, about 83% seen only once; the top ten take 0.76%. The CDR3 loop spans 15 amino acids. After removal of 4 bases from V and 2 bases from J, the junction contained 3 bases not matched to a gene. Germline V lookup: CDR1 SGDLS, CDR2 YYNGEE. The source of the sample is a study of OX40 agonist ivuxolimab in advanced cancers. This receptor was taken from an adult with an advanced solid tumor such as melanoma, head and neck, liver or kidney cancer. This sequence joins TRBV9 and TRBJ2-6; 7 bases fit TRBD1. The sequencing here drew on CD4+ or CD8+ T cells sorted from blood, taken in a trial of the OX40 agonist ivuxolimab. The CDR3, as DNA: TGTGCCAGCAGCCTGACAGGGACTGGGGCCAACGTCCTGACTTTC. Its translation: CASSLTGTGANVLTF.